This TCR beta chain was sequenced in a study of T-cell reconstitution after alpha-beta-depleted transplantation in children (dated by TCRdb to the mid-2010s). About the full investigation: The study quantitatively tracked T-cell immune reconstitution after TCRalphabeta/CD19-depleted allogeneic hematopoietic cell transplantation in children using TCR repertoire profiling.

The library was generated by PCR. TCRdb lists the instrument as Illumina HiSeq 2500. To normalize quantification of the TCRbeta repertoire, the TCR libraries were built with molecular barcoding that relied on unique molecular identifiers. TCRdb trimmed the raw reads at Q25, called clones with MiXCR and kept productive beta chains. Here each entry gathers all rows of one CDR3 protein and keeps the most common genes and DNA. The sample records around 380,000 distinct CDR3 sequences, around 9.9% of which are singletons. 4.5% to 6.5% of the sample is held by the ten biggest clonotypes. V and J are trimmed by 5 bases and 6 bases, and the gene matches miss 7 bases of the junction. Taken from the germline V gene, the CDR1 and CDR2 loops are SGHTA and FQGNSA. Taken from cysteine to phenylalanine, the CDR3 has 16 residues. CDR3 DNA only is kept here, 48 bases in frame from base 1. At least ten counts were recorded for this clonotype. The antigen this receptor binds is unknown. No qualities accompany the bases; no much larger clone lies one base away.

The clonotype originates from a human donor who donated a stem cell graft to a child with acute myeloid leukemia. The sample here was PBMCs from the stem cell graft donor, taken from the stem cell graft. This chain joins TRBV7-2 to TRBJ2-3, and 14 junction bases match TRBD2. The sequenced DNA is TGTGCCAGCAGCCCGGGACTAGCGGGAGTGAAGGATACGCAGTATTTT. This codes for CASSPGLAGVKDTQYF.